Listed here are 25 T cell receptor beta chains from one sample, sequenced in a study of CD8+ T cells in alopecia areata. Sorting relied on CD4, CD8alpha, NKG2D, NKG2ACE and other markers applied to pooled cutaneous lymph node cells. The authors extracted RNA and reverse transcribed it into cDNA as the sequencing template. TCRdb keeps only in-frame clones here, not all; method: immunoSEQ multiplex PCR. Recorded here are around 300,000 clones, none singletons. Sample: CD4+ T cells sorted from a lymph node. The source is a C3H/HeJ mouse with alopecia areata. The MHC haplotype recorded for the strain is H2-k.

This clone was picked up a small number of times. Germline and genes here are mouse. The read is 4 residues too short to cover the CDR3 end, so that end is filled in from the germline J gene. V usage is TRBV17 and J usage is TRBJ2-1; 7 bases map to TRBD1. CDR1 MNHDT and CDR2 YYDKIL come from the germline V gene. The V gene end was trimmed by 7 bases and the J gene end by 4 bases; junction bases not matched to a gene: 7. The CDR3 runs 14 residues. The CDR3 spells CASTWDRKYAEQFF. The covered CDR3 bases are TGTGCTAGCACCTGGGACAGAAAATATGCT.

This clone showed up just a few times. Genes and germline come from the mouse. The read finishes 4 residues shy of the CDR3 end, and the germline J gene is used to complete it. V gene TRBV13-2 combines with J gene TRBJ1-1; D unresolved. The germline CDR1 and CDR2 sequences are NNHNN and SYGAGS (reference sequence). The CDR3 has 11 residues. The DNA read from the CDR3 is TGTGCCAGCGGTGATCACAAA. Amino acids: CASGDHK. The CDR3 reads in full as CASGDHKEVFF.

This clone has only a few counts. Mouse names are used for the genes. From the germline J gene comes the end of the CDR3, since the read stops 4 residues before it. Additional DNA sequences in this sample encode the identical CDR3. This chain connects TRBV13-1 to TRBJ2-1; 8 bases are a match to TRBD2. Trimming cost V 3 bases and J 0 bases; bases outside gene matches: 5. From germline, CDR1 is NSHNY and CDR2 SYGAGN. CDR3 length: 16 residues. CDR3 residues: CASSGGTGDNYAEQFF. The covered CDR3 bases are TGTGCCAGCAGTGGAGGGACTGGCGATAACTATGCT.

In this sample, this clone turned up a few times. The genes and germline here are from mouse. Sequencing ends 3 residues short of the CDR3 end; the germline J gene provides the rest. The rearrangement joins TRBV13-3 to TRBJ1-6; the match to TRBD1 covers 7 bases. TRBJ1-6 is an ORF, with its function uncertain. This CDR3 spans 16 amino acids. V shed 2 bases, J shed 4 bases, and the junction held 6 bases outside the gene matches. Germline V gives CDR1 NNHDY, CDR2 SYVADS. The covered CDR3 bases are TGTGCCAGCAGTGAAAAAGGGGGCGCTTATAATTCGCCC. This sequence encodes CASSEKGGAYNSP. The entire CDR3 protein reads CASSEKGGAYNSPLYF.

On this clone: Gene names refer to mouse genes. The read finishes 4 residues shy of the CDR3 end, and the germline J gene is used to complete it. At the DNA level, this CDR3 is encoded by other sequences in the same sample as well. The chain uses TRBV19 and TRBJ2-3; tentative D call: TRBD1 (6 bases). There are 15 residues in the CDR3. Germline values: CDR1 FNHDT, CDR2 SITEND (reference sequence). V gave up 4 bases and J gave up 0 bases, with 12 bases separating them. The CDR3 DNA, read in part, is TGTGCCAGCAGTCCGGGACACCCTAGTGCAGAA. This gives the protein CASSPGHPSAE. From start to end, the CDR3 is CASSPGHPSAETLYF.

This clone was detected ten times or more. Gene names refer to mouse genes. The observed sequence ends 3 residues before the CDR3 terminus, with the missing tail filled in from the germline J gene. The chain joins TRBV5 to TRBJ1-6, with 10 bases aligning to TRBD1. TRBJ1-6 is assigned to the ORF class and has an uncertain function. V shed 0 bases, J shed 8 bases, and the junction held 4 bases outside the gene matches. Germline CDR1 reads LGHNA; CDR2 reads YNLKQL (reference sequence). The CDR3 runs to 16 residues. The covered CDR3 bases are TGTGCCAGCAGCCAAGATACCGGACAGGGGGATTCGCCC. This codes for CASSQDTGQGDSP. The full CDR3 protein reads CASSQDTGQGDSPLYF.

Only a few counts were recorded for this clone. Mouse germline and gene names are used. The CDR3 extends 4 residues past the end of the read, so its final part is completed from the germline J gene. The chain recombines TRBV3 with TRBJ2-2, with 10 bases matching TRBD2. The CDR3 spans 17 residues. The J segment lost 3 bases and the V segment lost 2 bases, leaving 6 bases of the junction unmatched. CDR1 is SNHLY and CDR2 is FYNGKV in the germline V gene (reference sequence). The CDR3 sequence: CASSLPGGAQDTGQLYF. Incomplete CDR3 DNA: TGTGCCAGCAGCTTACCTGGGGGGGCGCAGGACACCGGG.

This clone was counted a few times. Gene labels here are mouse ones. The read is 4 residues too short to cover the CDR3 end, so that end is filled in from the germline J gene. J is TRBJ1-2 and V is TRBV13-2; 10 bases fit TRBD1. The junction had 7 bases not matched to a gene; V was cut back by 2 bases and J by 3 bases. Germline lookup yields CDR1 NNHNN and CDR2 SYGAGS (reference sequence). The CDR3 extends over 16 amino acids. Incomplete CDR3 DNA: TGTGCCAGCGGTGAGCCGGGACAGGGGTGGGACTCC. Encoded protein: CASGEPGQGWDS. The full CDR3 reads CASGEPGQGWDSDYTF.

The table lists this clone with a few counts. Gene names refer to mouse genes. The read terminates 4 residues ahead of where the CDR3 ends, so the germline J gene completes it. Other nucleotide sequences in the sample specify the same CDR3. V usage is TRBV31 and J usage is TRBJ2-7, with 7 bases identical to TRBD2. CDR1 is GKSSPN and CDR2 is SITVG in the germline V gene. V dropped 1 base and J dropped 0; count of bases not matched to a gene: 3. The CDR3 length is 14 residues. The CDR3 sequence: CAWSPGGGSYEQYF. CDR3 DNA (partial): TGTGCCTGGAGTCCGGGGGGGGGCTCCTAT.

There are a few counts of this clone. Here the gene names and germline are mouse. The read is 3 residues too short to cover the CDR3 end, so that end is filled in from the germline J gene. The genes are TRBV13-3 and TRBJ1-6; D is unresolved. TRBJ1-6 belongs to the ORF category, with a function that is uncertain. With 6 bases removed from V and 3 bases from J, the gap between germline ends came to 7 bases. The CDR3 contains 13 residues. Per germline, CDR1 NNHDY and CDR2 SYVADS. The CDR3 reads CASKVVYNSPLYF. The sequenced part of the CDR3 DNA is TGTGCCAGCAAGGTCGTCTATAATTCGCCC.

This clone was counted a few times. Genes here carry mouse names. The CDR3 end falls 4 residues outside the read, so it is completed with the germline J gene. The genes are TRBV1 and TRBJ2-2; 8 nucleotides match TRBD2. CDR3 length: 15 residues. CDR1 NSQYPW and CDR2 LRSPGD come from the germline V gene (reference sequence). Partial CDR3 DNA: TGCACCTGCAGTGCAGAAGGCTGGGGGGTCGGG. Its protein is CTCSAEGWGVG. The full CDR3 is CTCSAEGWGVGQLYF.

The table lists this clone with a few counts. All gene names here are mouse names. The read comes to an end 4 residues before the CDR3 does, leaving the germline J gene to fill in the end. Distinct nucleotide sequences in the sample also encode this CDR3. The chain recombines TRBV1 with TRBJ2-7; 12 positions match TRBD2. The CDR3 covers 14 residues. Germline V gives CDR1 NSQYPW, CDR2 LRSPGD (reference sequence). CDR3 DNA, as far as it was read: TGCACCTGCAGTGCGGGACTGGGGGGTTAT. It yields the protein CTCSAGLGGY. The whole CDR3 protein reads CTCSAGLGGYEQYF.

Points on this clone: Gene names are the mouse ones. The sequenced fragment ends 4 residues before the CDR3 boundary, so the rest is inferred from the germline J gene. The same CDR3 also results from other DNA sequences found in this sample. This chain joins TRBV13-1 and TRBJ2-1; the match to TRBD2 covers 11 bases. Germline V CDR1 and CDR2: NSHNY, SYGAGN. V lost 3 bases and J lost 1; bases outside the gene matches: 3. The CDR3 has 16 residues. The CDR3 DNA, read in part, is TGTGCCAGCAGTGGCGGGACTGGGGGCAACTATGCT. This encodes CASSGGTGGNYA. The whole CDR3 is CASSGGTGGNYAEQFF.

This clone turned up a few times. Genes and germline come from the mouse. The read comes to an end 4 residues before the CDR3 does, leaving the germline J gene to fill in the end. This sample also contains other DNA sequences that code for the same CDR3. The chain has TRBV13-1 and TRBJ2-3; TRBD1 is a possible D gene (7 bases). This CDR3 region has 16 residues. With 0 bases removed from V and 0 bases from J, the gap between germline ends came to 11 bases. Germline V gene sequence: CDR1 NSHNY, CDR2 SYGAGN. Incomplete CDR3 DNA: TGTGCCAGCAGTGATGCAGGGGGGTCTAGTGCAGAA. Amino acid sequence: CASSDAGGSSAE. The complete CDR3 protein is CASSDAGGSSAETLYF.

Only a few counts were recorded for this clone. The gene symbols are mouse symbols. From the germline J gene comes the end of the CDR3, since the read stops 4 residues before it. This same CDR3 is encoded by further DNA sequences in the sample. This chain connects TRBV13-1 to TRBJ1-1; tentative D call: TRBD1 (6 bases). Between the trimmed V and J ends, which lost 1 base and 1 base, there was a span of 8 bases. The length of the CDR3 is 14 residues. The germline V gene encodes CDR1 NSHNY and CDR2 SYGAGN. The part of the CDR3 DNA that was read is TGTGCCAGCAGTGATCGCAGGGGGAACACA. It encodes CASSDRRGNT. The whole CDR3 reads CASSDRRGNTEVFF.

On this clone itself: The genes and germline here are from mouse. The CDR3 end is not reached by the read, which stops 4 residues before it; the germline J gene fills it in. This sequence joins TRBV19 and TRBJ1-1; 9 nucleotides agree with TRBD1. There are 16 residues in the CDR3. In germline, CDR1 is FNHDT, CDR2 SITEND (reference sequence). The V segment lost 4 bases and the J segment 1 base; nucleotides outside the gene matches: 8. CDR3 DNA (partial): TGTGCCAGCAGTCGAACCCCGGGACAGGGGAACACA. This sequence encodes CASSRTPGQGNT. The full CDR3 protein reads CASSRTPGQGNTEVFF.

This clone occurred a few times. Germline and genes here are mouse. The observed sequence ends 4 residues before the CDR3 terminus, with the missing tail filled in from the germline J gene. This sequence joins TRBV13-2 and TRBJ2-1, with 10 positions matching TRBD2. V lost 0 bases to trimming and J lost 3 bases; unmatched junction nucleotides: 3. Germline V CDR1 and CDR2: NNHNN, SYGAGS (reference sequence). This CDR3 is built from 16 residues. CDR3 DNA, as far as it was read: TGTGCCAGCGGTGATGCGTGGACTGGGGGCTATGCT. Its protein is CASGDAWTGGYA. From start to end, the CDR3 is CASGDAWTGGYAEQFF.

In this sample, this clone turned up a few times. Mouse gene names and germline throughout. Sequencing ends 4 residues short of the CDR3 end; the germline J gene provides the rest. J is TRBJ2-4 and V is TRBV13-1, with 9 positions matching TRBD1. With 2 bases clipped from V and 0 bases from J, the junction kept 7 bases outside the gene matches. Germline CDR1 is NSHNY and CDR2 is SYGAGN. The CDR3 is made up of 17 amino acids. The CDR3: CASSERGQGTSQNTLYF. The covered CDR3 bases are TGTGCCAGCAGTGAGAGGGGACAGGGAACTAGTCAAAAC.

This clone was recorded a few times. Mouse gene names apply. From the germline J gene comes the end of the CDR3, since the read stops 4 residues before it. This rearrangement joins TRBV5 to TRBJ2-2; 11 bases map to TRBD2. This CDR3 spans 17 amino acids. CDR1 and CDR2 (germline): LGHNA, YNLKQL (reference sequence). Losses at the gene ends were 4 bases for V and 4 bases for J; bases not matched to a gene: 8. CDR3 sequence reads: CASSLGTGGAGTGQLYF. The sequenced part of the CDR3 DNA is TGTGCCAGCAGCCTCGGAACTGGGGGGGCCGGCACCGGG.

Only a few counts were recorded for this clone. The gene names given are mouse names. The CDR3 extends 4 residues past the end of the read, so its final part is completed from the germline J gene. This chain connects TRBV31 to TRBJ2-3, with TRBD2 matching over 7 bases. This CDR3 is built from 14 residues. Germline CDR1 is GKSSPN and CDR2 is SITVG. With V trimmed by 2 bases and J by 0 bases, 2 bases remained unmatched. CDR3 sequence: CAWSGGVSAETLYF. CDR3 DNA, as far as it was read: TGTGCCTGGAGTGGGGGGGTTAGTGCAGAA. The full variable domain, with the rest looked up from reference TRBV31 and TRBJ2-3, is AQTIHQWPVAEIKAVGSPLSLGCTIKGKSSPNLYWYWQATGGTLQQLFYSITVGQVESVVQLNLSASRPKDDQFILSTEKLLLSHSGFYLCAWSGGVSAETLYFGSGTRLTVL.

This clone appeared a few times. Gene labels here are mouse ones. From the germline J gene comes the end of the CDR3, since the read stops 4 residues before it. The chain employs TRBV5 and TRBJ2-2; TRBD1 might be the D (5 bases). Trimming took 4 bases from V and 3 from J, leaving 6 bases between them. The CDR3 spans 13 residues. Germline V gives CDR1 LGHNA, CDR2 YNLKQL (reference sequence). The CDR3 bases that were read are TGTGCCAGCAGCCCAGGGTACACCGGG. Encoded protein: CASSPGYTG. From start to end, the CDR3 is CASSPGYTGQLYF.

Worth noting for this clone: The listed genes are named as in mouse. The read ends 4 residues early relative to the CDR3; the germline J gene fills the gap. The chain uses TRBV19 and TRBJ1-1; tentative D call: TRBD1 (6 bases). The CDR3 runs to 12 residues. Germline CDR1 FNHDT, CDR2 SITEND (reference sequence). Partial CDR3 DNA: TGTGCCAGCAGGAACAGGGAGACA. This encodes CASRNRET. The CDR3 in full is CASRNRETEVFF.

A note on this clone: Mouse names are used for the genes. The read comes to an end 4 residues before the CDR3 does, leaving the germline J gene to fill in the end. The sample carries other DNA sequences with the same CDR3. The rearrangement uses TRBV31 and TRBJ2-3; 9 nucleotides line up with TRBD2. The V gene's germline CDR1 is GKSSPN and CDR2 SITVG. There are 15 residues in the CDR3. The ends lost 0 bases at V and 0 bases at J; junction bases unmatched: 1. Incomplete CDR3 DNA: TGTGCCTGGAGTCTGGGACTGGGTAGTGCAGAA. This codes for CAWSLGLGSAE. The full CDR3 is CAWSLGLGSAETLYF.

Details on this clone: Mouse germline and gene names are used. The read terminates 4 residues before the CDR3 end, so the remaining end is supplied by the germline J gene. The V call is TRBV19, the J call TRBJ2-1; 13 bases are a match to TRBD2. The CDR3 extends over 17 amino acids. CDR1 FNHDT and CDR2 SITEND come from the germline V gene (reference sequence). V lost 6 bases and J lost 3; bases outside the gene matches: 9. The CDR3 reads CASTPRTGGALYAEQFF. The CDR3 DNA, read in part, is TGTGCCAGCACTCCTCGGACTGGGGGGGCGCTCTATGCT.

Remarks on this clone: Any gene name here is a mouse gene name. The CDR3 spells CASLDSPNSDYTF. The sequenced CDR3 bases are TGTGCCAGCCTCGACAGCCCAAACTCC. The chain employs TRBV13-2 and TRBJ1-2; possibly TRBD1 for D (5 bases). The observed sequence ends 4 residues before the CDR3 terminus, with the missing tail filled in from the germline J gene. The V and J ends lost 7 bases and 0 bases respectively, with 10 bases between them. The CDR3 is 13 amino acids. Germline CDR1 reads NNHNN; CDR2 reads SYGAGS (reference sequence).